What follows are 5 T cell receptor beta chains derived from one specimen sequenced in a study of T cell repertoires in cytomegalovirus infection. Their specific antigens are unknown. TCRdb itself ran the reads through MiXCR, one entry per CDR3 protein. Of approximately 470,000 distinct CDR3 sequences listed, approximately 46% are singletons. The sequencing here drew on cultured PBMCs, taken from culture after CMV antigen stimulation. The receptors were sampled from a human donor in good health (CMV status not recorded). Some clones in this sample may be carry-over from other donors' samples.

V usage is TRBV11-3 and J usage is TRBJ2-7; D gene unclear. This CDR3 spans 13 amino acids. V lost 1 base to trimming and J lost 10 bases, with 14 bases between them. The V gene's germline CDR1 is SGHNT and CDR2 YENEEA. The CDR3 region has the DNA TGTGCCAGCAGCTTAGGTCCCGGGTGGAGACAGTACTTC. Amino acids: CASSLGPGWRQYF.

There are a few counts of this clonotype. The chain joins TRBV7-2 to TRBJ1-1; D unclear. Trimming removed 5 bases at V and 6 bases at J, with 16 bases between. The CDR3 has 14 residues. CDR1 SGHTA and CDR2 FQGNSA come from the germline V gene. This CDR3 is CASSPRISGAEAFF. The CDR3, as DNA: TGTGCCAGCAGCCCCCGTATCAGTGGGGCTGAAGCTTTCTTT.

The CDR3 loop reads CASSDNGKTYEQYF. The CDR3 region has the DNA TGTGCCAGCAGTGATAACGGTAAAACCTACGAGCAGTACTTC. The chain carries TRBV6-1 and TRBJ2-7; D not certain. The V and J ends lost 3 bases and 2 bases respectively, with 11 bases between them. From germline, CDR1 is MNHNS and CDR2 SASEGT. This CDR3 comprises 14 residues.

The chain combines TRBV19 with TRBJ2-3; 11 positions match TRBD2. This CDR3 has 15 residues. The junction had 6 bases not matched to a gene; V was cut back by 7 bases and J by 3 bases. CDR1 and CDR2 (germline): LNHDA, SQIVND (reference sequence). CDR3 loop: CASKFASGGTDTQYF. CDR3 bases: TGTGCCAGTAAATTCGCTAGCGGGGGGACAGATACGCAGTATTTT.

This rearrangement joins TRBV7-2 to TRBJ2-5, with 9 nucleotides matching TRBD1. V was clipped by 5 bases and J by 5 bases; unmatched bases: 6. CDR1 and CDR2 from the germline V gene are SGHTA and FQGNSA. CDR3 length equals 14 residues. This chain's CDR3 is CASSRRDRVETQYF. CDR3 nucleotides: TGTGCCAGCAGCCGCCGGGACAGGGTGGAGACCCAGTACTTC.